A selection of T cell receptor beta chains follows, all from one sample in a study of T cells in localized non-small cell lung cancer. Assay used: immunoSEQ multiplex PCR; TCRdb lists only in-frame clones, some missing. Counted here are 40,000 or so clones, 70% to 90% occurring once; the ten biggest clones make up about 6.4%. Here the sequenced sample was peripheral blood, taken before any cancer treatment. Source of these receptors: a man aged 40-75 years with stage I lung adenocarcinoma. Each CDR3 is given with its conserved first and last residue. A D gene is named only where the DNA matches it firmly. Only part of the rows carry a size: once, few, many, or a class if the clone is expanded.

D	size	V	J	length	DNA	CDR3
NA	NA	TRBV4-3	TRBJ2-7	16	TGCGCCAGCAGCCAAGCAGTGGGCCTGAACTCCTACGAGCAGTACTTC	CASSQAVGLNSYEQYF
NA	NA	TRBV20-1	TRBJ1-2	10	TGCAGTGTCCGGGACTATGGCTACACCTTC	CSVRDYGYTF
TRBD1	NA	TRBV19	TRBJ2-7	13	TGTGCCAGTAGTTCAGGGGGTCTCGACGAGCAGTACTTC	CASSSGGLDEQYF
NA	NA	TRBV10-3	TRBJ2-7	16	TGTGCCATCAGTGATCCTGGGGGCGGGAACTCCTACGAGCAGTACTTC	CAISDPGGGNSYEQYF
TRBD1	NA	TRBV4-3	TRBJ2-5	16	TGCGCCAGCAGCCAATCCCCAGCCGGACAGGAGAGTCCCCAGTACTTC	CASSQSPAGQESPQYF
TRBD2	NA	TRBV19	TRBJ2-7	17	TGTGCCAGTAGTATCCTGCTAGCGGGAGGGCCTTTGGACGAGCAGTACTTC	CASSILLAGGPLDEQYF
NA	NA	TRBV27	TRBJ2-7	11	TGTGCCAGCAGTTTTCGTGACGAGCAGTACTTC	CASSFRDEQYF
TRBD1	few	TRBV27	TRBJ2-7	14	TGTGCCAGCAGCCAACAGGGGGCAAGGTACGAGCAGTACTTC	CASSQQGARYEQYF
TRBD2	NA	TRBV9	TRBJ2-3	16	TGTGCCAGCAGCATTACTAGCGGCCTGTCCACAGATACGCAGTATTTT	CASSITSGLSTDTQYF
NA	NA	TRBV28	TRBJ2-2	14	TGTGCCAGCACCTTCCGGGGTAACACCGGGGAGCTGTTTTTT	CASTFRGNTGELFF
NA	few	TRBV11-2	TRBJ2-1	13	TGTGCCAGCAGCTTAGAAGCAGGTCCTTTGCAGTTCTTC	CASSLEAGPLQFF
NA	NA	TRBV28	TRBJ1-4	14	TGTGCCAGCAGCCCCGCAGGCGGAGATGAAAAACTGTTTTTT	CASSPAGGDEKLFF
NA	NA	TRBV6-5	TRBJ2-7	15	TGTGCCACCCAAAGCATCAGGATGATCTCCTACGAGCAGTACTTC	CATQSIRMISYEQYF
TRBD2	NA	TRBV7-9	TRBJ2-1	16	TGTGCCAGCAACCCTTTTTTAGCGGGAGGGGACAATGAGCAGTTCTTC	CASNPFLAGGDNEQFF
NA	NA	TRBV18	TRBJ2-1	12	TGTGCCAGCTCACCATCGGGAGATGAGCAGTTCTTC	CASSPSGDEQFF
TRBD1	NA	TRBV6-5	TRBJ2-7	15	TGTGCCAGCAGTTACTCCGGACAGGGGGCTCGGGAGCAGTACTTC	CASSYSGQGAREQYF
NA	NA	TRBV19	TRBJ1-5	15	TGTGCCAGTAGTTTTGTTATGGGGGGCAATCAGCCCCAGCATTTT	CASSFVMGGNQPQHF
NA	NA	TRBV6-1	TRBJ2-2	15	TGTGCCAGCAGCGGATTGGAGGAGAACACCGGGGAGCTGTTTTTT	CASSGLEENTGELFF
TRBD2	NA	TRBV5-1	TRBJ2-3	15	TGCGCCAGCAGCTTTGGGGGAGGGAGCACAGATACGCAGTATTTT	CASSFGGGSTDTQYF
NA	NA	TRBV15	TRBJ2-2	14	TGTGCCACCAGCAGAGCGTCGATTACCGGGGAGCTGTTTTTT	CATSRASITGELFF
TRBD1	few	TRBV30	TRBJ2-7	15	TGTGCCTGGATACAGACCCAGGGGGCCTCCTACGAGCAGTACTTC	CAWIQTQGASYEQYF
NA	few	TRBV2	TRBJ1-1	12	TGTGCCAGCAGTGTAGGCGAATATGAAGCTTTCTTT	CASSVGEYEAFF
NA	NA	TRBV15	TRBJ1-2	12	TGTGCCACCACGGCAGGGTTCGATGGCTACACCTTC	CATTAGFDGYTF
TRBD1	NA	TRBV13	TRBJ2-1	15	TGTGCCAGCGGTCTCGGGACAGGTAAATACAATGAGCAGTTCTTC	CASGLGTGKYNEQFF
NA	NA	TRBV11-3	TRBJ2-1	11	TGTGCCAGCAGCCGCGGGGAAGAGCAGTTCTTC	CASSRGEEQFF
NA	NA	TRBV19	TRBJ1-2	12	TGTGCCAGTAGGGGAGCTAACTATGGCTACACCTTC	CASRGANYGYTF
TRBD2	few	TRBV29-1	TRBJ2-7	13	TGCAGCGTAGCTAGCGGGAGAGGCTACGAGCAGTACTTC	CSVASGRGYEQYF